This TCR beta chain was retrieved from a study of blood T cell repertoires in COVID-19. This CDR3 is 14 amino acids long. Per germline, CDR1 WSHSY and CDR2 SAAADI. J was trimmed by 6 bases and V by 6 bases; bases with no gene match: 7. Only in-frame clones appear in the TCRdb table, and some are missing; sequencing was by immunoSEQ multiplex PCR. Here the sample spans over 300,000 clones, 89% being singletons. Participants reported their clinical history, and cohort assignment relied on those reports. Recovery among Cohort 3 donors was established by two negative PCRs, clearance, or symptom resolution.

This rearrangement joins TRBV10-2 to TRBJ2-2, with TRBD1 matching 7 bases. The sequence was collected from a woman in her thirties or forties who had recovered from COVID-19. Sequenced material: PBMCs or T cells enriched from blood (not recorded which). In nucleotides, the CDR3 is TGCGCCAGCAGGAAAGGGCAGGGGGCCGGGGAGCTGTTTTTT. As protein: CASRKGQGAGELFF.